Presented here are 15 T cell receptor beta chains from one specimen sequenced in a study of T cells after yellow fever vaccination. In TCRdb, the 5' RACE reads were re-called with MiXCR into one record per CDR3 protein. The data show 310,000 or so distinct CDR3 sequences, around 4% seen once. The source was PBMCs, collected on the day of the yellow fever booster vaccination. These receptor sequences come from a man aged 18-30 years who received the YFV17D yellow fever vaccine.

The table lists this clonotype with many counts. The V call is TRBV20-1, the J call TRBJ2-5; 9 positions agree with TRBD1. The CDR3 spans 11 residues. CDR1 and CDR2 (germline): DFQATT, SNEGSKA (reference sequence). DNA for the CDR3: TGCAGCATTGGGACAGGGGAGACCCAGTACTTC. It specifies CSIGTGETQYF.

At least ten counts were recorded for this clonotype. The chain links TRBV5-1 to TRBJ2-3, with D unresolved. CDR1 is SGHRS, CDR2 YFSETQ, per germline. This CDR3 comprises 14 residues. V lost 5 bases to trimming and J lost 0 bases, with 10 bases between them. This CDR3 reads CASSAGSSTDTQYF. CDR3 DNA sequence: TGCGCCAGCAGTGCAGGTTCTAGCACAGATACGCAGTATTTT.

This clonotype was observed a few times. The chain combines TRBV4-3 with TRBJ1-1; D is undetermined. With 0 bases removed from V and 6 bases from J, the gap between germline ends came to 17 bases. Germline loops: CDR1 LGHNA, CDR2 YSLEER. The CDR3 loop spans 16 amino acids. DNA of the CDR3: TGCGCCAGCAGCCAAGATCCTGTAGATTTGAGCGCTGAAGCTTTCTTT. Amino acid sequence: CASSQDPVDLSAEAFF.

This clonotype occurred a few times. V and J are TRBV11-3 and TRBJ1-2; D is unclear. CDR1 is SGHNT and CDR2 is YENEEA in the germline V gene. V was pared by 3 bases and J by 11 bases, with 7 bases between. The CDR3 totals 10 residues. The CDR3 coding sequence is TGTGCCAGCAGCTTGAGAAGTTACACCTTC. Translated, it gives CASSLRSYTF.

This clonotype was picked up many times. The chain has TRBV5-1 and TRBJ2-3; D uncertain. Germline lookup yields CDR1 SGHRS and CDR2 YFSETQ. The ends were cut back, 2 bases at V and 2 bases at J, with 12 bases in the middle. The CDR3 runs to 15 residues. CDR3 protein: CASSFNSAVTDTQYF. The DNA for the CDR3 is TGCGCCAGCAGCTTTAACAGTGCGGTCACAGATACGCAGTATTTT.

The chain couples TRBV20-1 to TRBJ2-5; perhaps TRBD1 as D (6 bases). The V and J ends lost 3 bases and 5 bases respectively, with 16 bases between them. The V gene's germline CDR1 is DFQATT and CDR2 SNEGSKA (reference sequence). The CDR3 has 14 amino acids. The CDR3 sequence is CSASPQGIWETQYF. Written as DNA, the CDR3 is TGCAGTGCTAGCCCACAGGGTATTTGGGAGACCCAGTACTTC.

This chain links TRBV12-3 or TRBV12-4 with TRBJ1-2, with no clear D. V lost 6 bases and J 2 bases, leaving 10 bases between the germline ends. The CDR3 extends over 13 amino acids. This chain's CDR3 is CASSPMGNYGYTF. The CDR3 DNA follows: TGTGCCAGCAGCCCTATGGGGAACTATGGCTACACCTTC.

This clonotype was recorded at least ten times. The V and J genes are TRBV20-1 and TRBJ2-5; D is possibly TRBD1 (6 bases). CDR1 DFQATT and CDR2 SNEGSKA come from the germline V gene (reference sequence). The germline V and J ends were trimmed by 7 bases and 3 bases, with 18 bases remaining between them. This CDR3 region has 14 residues. This chain's CDR3 is CSVFSRAGEETQYF. The CDR3, as DNA: TGCAGTGTTTTCTCTAGGGCAGGGGAAGAGACCCAGTACTTC.

The V and J genes are TRBV7-9 and TRBJ1-1; TRBD1 matches at 7 bases. This CDR3 has 18 amino acids. V was clipped by 11 bases and J by 0 bases; unmatched bases: 21. Germline V gene data show CDR1 as SEHNR and CDR2 as FQNEAQ (reference sequence). The CDR3 nucleotides are TGTGCCGGCCCTGGGCTGGGCTCCCAGGGACAGATGAACACTGAAGCTTTCTTT. Translating gives CAGPGLGSQGQMNTEAFF.

J is TRBJ2-3 and V is TRBV7-7, with D hard to call. Trimming removed 5 bases from V and 8 bases from J, with 14 bases in between. The CDR3 runs 13 residues. From germline, CDR1 is SSHAT and CDR2 FNYEAQ (reference sequence). CDR3 bases: TGTGCCAGCAGCCCTCTACTGGAAGGTACGCAGTATTTT. Translating gives CASSPLLEGTQYF.

This clonotype was observed a handful of times. V and J are TRBV30 and TRBJ2-3; D unclear. This CDR3 is built from 13 residues. CDR1 and CDR2 (germline): GTSNPN, SVGIG (reference sequence). Trimming removed 0 bases from V and 6 bases from J, with 10 bases in between. The CDR3 is CAWSVRLSDTQYF. The CDR3, as DNA: TGTGCCTGGAGTGTACGTCTTTCGGATACGCAGTATTTT.

This clonotype showed up just a few times. The chain couples TRBV7-3 to TRBJ1-1; 7 nucleotides match TRBD1. This CDR3 comprises 13 residues. Germline values: CDR1 SGHTA, CDR2 FQGTGA. V lost 2 bases and J lost 7; bases outside the gene matches: 4. The CDR3 loop reads CASSLLGDSEAFF. The CDR3 bases are TGTGCCAGCAGCTTACTAGGGGACAGTGAAGCTTTCTTT.

This clonotype was recorded many times. The rearrangement uses TRBV7-9 and TRBJ2-7; weak D call: TRBD1 (5 bases). The germline V gene encodes CDR1 SEHNR and CDR2 FQNEAQ (reference sequence). CDR3 size: 13 residues. Trimming removed 2 bases at V and 6 bases at J, with 11 bases between. Here the CDR3 reads CASSLQGSGEQYV. The CDR3 DNA is TGTGCCAGCAGCTTACAGGGCTCTGGCGAGCAGTACGTC.

The sample holds a few counts of this clonotype. The rearrangement links TRBV13 to TRBJ2-7; the match to TRBD1 covers 8 bases. Germline CDR1 reads PRHDT; CDR2 reads FYEKMQ (reference sequence). V shed 5 bases and J 2 bases; nucleotides not matched to a gene: 11. The CDR3 has 16 residues. The CDR3 region is CASSRRQGFGPYEQYF. The DNA for the CDR3 is TGTGCCAGCAGCCGTAGACAGGGGTTTGGTCCCTACGAGCAGTACTTC. The whole variable domain, filled in from reference TRBV13 and TRBJ2-7, reads AAGVIQSPRHLIKEKRETATLKCYPIPRHDTVYWYQQGPGQDPQFLISFYEKMQSDKGSIPDRFSAQQFSDYHSELNMSSLELGDSALYFCASSRRQGFGPYEQYFGPGTRLTVT.

This clonotype was detected many times. The CDR3 here is CSVVRRGTDTQYF. CDR3 DNA: TGCAGCGTTGTCCGGCGGGGCACAGATACGCAGTATTTT. The gene calls are TRBV29-1 and TRBJ2-3, with a tentative D call TRBD2 (5 bases). Germline V gene data show CDR1 as SQVTM and CDR2 as ANQGSEA. CDR3 size: 13 residues. V lost 4 bases and J lost 1, with 9 bases in between.